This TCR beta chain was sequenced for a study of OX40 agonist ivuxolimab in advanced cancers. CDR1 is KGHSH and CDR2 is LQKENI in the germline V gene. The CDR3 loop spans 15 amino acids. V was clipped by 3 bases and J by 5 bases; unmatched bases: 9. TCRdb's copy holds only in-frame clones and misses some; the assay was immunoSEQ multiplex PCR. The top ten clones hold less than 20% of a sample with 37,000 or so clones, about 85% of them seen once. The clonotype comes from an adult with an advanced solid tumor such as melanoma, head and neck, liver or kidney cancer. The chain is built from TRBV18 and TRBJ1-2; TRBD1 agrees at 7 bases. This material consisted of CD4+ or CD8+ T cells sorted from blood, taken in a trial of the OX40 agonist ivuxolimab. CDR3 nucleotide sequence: TGTGCCAGCTCACCTCCCCGACAGGGATCTTATGGCTACACCTTC. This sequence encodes CASSPPRQGSYGYTF.